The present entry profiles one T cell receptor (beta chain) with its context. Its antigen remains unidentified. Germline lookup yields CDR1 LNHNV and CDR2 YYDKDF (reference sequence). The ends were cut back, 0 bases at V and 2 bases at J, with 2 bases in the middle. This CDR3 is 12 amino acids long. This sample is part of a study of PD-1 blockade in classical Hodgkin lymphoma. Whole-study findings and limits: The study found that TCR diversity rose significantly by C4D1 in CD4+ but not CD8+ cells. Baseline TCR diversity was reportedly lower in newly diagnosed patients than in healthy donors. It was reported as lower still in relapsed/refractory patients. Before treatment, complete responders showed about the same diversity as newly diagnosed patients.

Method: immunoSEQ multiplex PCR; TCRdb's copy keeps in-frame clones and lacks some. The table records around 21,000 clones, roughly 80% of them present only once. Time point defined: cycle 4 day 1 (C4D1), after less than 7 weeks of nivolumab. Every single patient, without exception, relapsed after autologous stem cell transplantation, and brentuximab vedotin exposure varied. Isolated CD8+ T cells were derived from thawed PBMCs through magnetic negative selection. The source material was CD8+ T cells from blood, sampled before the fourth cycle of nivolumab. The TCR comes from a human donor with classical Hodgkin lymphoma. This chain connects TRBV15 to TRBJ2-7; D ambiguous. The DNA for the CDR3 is TGTGCCACCAGCAGAGACCCCTACGAGCAGTACTTC. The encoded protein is CATSRDPYEQYF. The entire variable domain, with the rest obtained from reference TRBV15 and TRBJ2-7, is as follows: DAMVIQNPRYQVTQFGKPVTLSCSQTLNHNVMYWYQQKSSQAPKLLFHYYDKDFNNEADTPDNFQSRRPNTSFCFLDIRSPGLGDTAMYLCATSRDPYEQYFGPGTRLTVT.